The 18 T cell receptor beta chains below were found in one sample sequenced in a study of blood T cell repertoires in COVID-19 (dated by TCRdb to 2020 to 2021). The method was the immunoSEQ multiplex PCR assay. Sourced from immuneACCESS, this table was stored by TCRdb with only in-frame sequences that have V and J called. A share of the clones is absent; for the studies checked, an unresolved V gene accounts for under half, and the remainder has no known explanation. In this sample the table shows over 90,000 clones, roughly 84% of which occur a single time. Approximately 13% of the sample lies in the top ten. Sequencing was carried out using peripheral blood. The receptors were gathered from a human donor in a cohort sampled during active or convalescent COVID-19.

The chain employs TRBV12-3 or TRBV12-4 and TRBJ1-5; D call uncertain. V was cut by 2 bases and J by 5 bases, with 7 bases left in between. This CDR3 contains 13 residues. This chain's CDR3 is CASSLQEHQPQHF. The CDR3 coding sequence is TGTGCCAGCAGTTTACAGGAACATCAGCCCCAGCATTTT.

This rearrangement joins TRBV6-5 to TRBJ2-1; tentative D call: TRBD1 (6 bases). Germline V gives CDR1 MNHEY, CDR2 SVGAGI. The CDR3 covers 15 residues. Trimming cost V 5 bases and J 0 bases, with 11 bases left between them. CDR3 sequence: CASSKKTGSYNEQFF. CDR3 in DNA: TGTGCCAGCAGTAAGAAGACAGGCTCCTACAATGAGCAGTTCTTC.

This clone has only a few counts. The rearrangement joins TRBV19 to TRBJ2-7; no definite D call. Trimming left V 4 bases short and J 3 bases short, with 4 bases between. Germline V CDR1 and CDR2: LNHDA, SQIVND (reference sequence). CDR3 length: 11 amino acids. The CDR3 nucleotides read TGTGCCAGTAGTACAGGCTACGAGCAGTACTTC. Amino acids: CASSTGYEQYF.

The rearrangement joins TRBV5-5 to TRBJ1-1, with D perhaps matching TRBD1 (6 bases). Trimming pared 2 bases from V and 8 bases from J, leaving 10 bases between. CDR3 length: 12 amino acids. The germline CDR1 and CDR2 sequences are SGHKS and YYEKEE (reference sequence). CDR3 protein: CASSLGGVEAFF. The CDR3 DNA reads TGTGCCAGCAGCTTAGGGGGGGTCGAAGCTTTCTTT.

The chain couples TRBV28 to TRBJ2-3; possible D gene TRBD2, 7 bases. Per germline, CDR1 MDHEN and CDR2 SYDVKM. This CDR3 is 15 amino acids long. Trimming stripped 2 bases from V and 2 bases from J, with 11 bases between. The CDR3 loop is CASSLGGALTDTQYF. Written as DNA, the CDR3 is TGTGCCAGCAGTTTAGGGGGGGCCCTCACAGATACGCAGTATTTT.

The V gene is TRBV9, the J gene TRBJ1-4; unclear D gene. The CDR3 spans 15 residues. The germline V gene encodes CDR1 SGDLS and CDR2 YYNGEE. V shed 4 bases and J shed 4 bases, with 14 bases lying between them. CDR3 sequence reads: CASSPNRESNEKLFF. The CDR3 bases are TGTGCCAGCAGCCCGAACCGGGAGAGTAATGAAAAACTGTTTTTT.

In DNA form, the CDR3 reads TGTGCCAGCAGCTCCCGGGACAACCCTAATGAAAAACTGTTTTTT. This translates into CASSSRDNPNEKLFF. The chain couples TRBV9 to TRBJ1-4; D is perhaps TRBD1 (6 bases). Germline V gives CDR1 SGDLS, CDR2 YYNGEE. This CDR3 region has 15 residues. Trimming removed 4 bases from V and 3 bases from J, with 13 bases in between.

The V and J genes are TRBV2 and TRBJ1-4; 10 positions agree with TRBD1. The CDR3 is made up of 13 amino acids. Germline V gives CDR1 SNHLY, CDR2 FYNNEI. V shed 9 bases and J 8 bases; nucleotides not matched to a gene: 6. CDR3 sequence reads: CASRQGAGEKLFF. In DNA form, the CDR3 reads TGTGCCAGTCGACAGGGGGCGGGAGAAAAACTGTTTTTT.

The chain is built from TRBV6-5 and TRBJ1-1; D not resolved. The CDR3 has 12 amino acids. V dropped 5 bases and J dropped 1 base, with 5 bases sitting between them. CDR1 and CDR2 (germline): MNHEY, SVGAGI. CDR3 DNA sequence: TGTGCCAGCAGTAACAGGAACACTGAAGCTTTCTTT. Protein sequence: CASSNRNTEAFF.

CDR3 loop: CASSLSVTGGNQPQHF. The CDR3 DNA sequence: TGTGCCAGCAGTTTATCCGTGACAGGGGGCAATCAGCCCCAGCATTTT. V gene TRBV28 combines with J gene TRBJ1-5; 8 bases map to TRBD1. In germline, CDR1 is MDHEN, CDR2 SYDVKM. V dropped 1 base and J dropped 2; count of bases not matched to a gene: 4. CDR3 length: 16 amino acids. The full variable domain, rest sourced from reference TRBV28 and TRBJ1-5, is DVKVTQSSRYLVKRTGEKVFLECVQDMDHENMFWYRQDPGLGLRLIYFSYDVKMKEKGDIPEGYSVSREKKERFSLILESASTNQTSMYLCASSLSVTGGNQPQHFGDGTRLSIL.

V is TRBV24-1 and J is TRBJ2-3, with D tentatively TRBD1 (6 bases). V was shortened by 5 bases and J by 2 bases, with 13 bases between the two germline ends. CDR3 length: 15 amino acids. Per germline, CDR1 KGHDR and CDR2 SFDVKD. The CDR3 bases are TGTGCCACCAGTGCTCGGGACAAATTCACAGATACGCAGTATTTT. Translated: CATSARDKFTDTQYF.

This clone was counted a few times. This chain joins TRBV2 and TRBJ2-4, with a possible D match to TRBD1 (5 bases). Trimming took 6 bases from V and 9 from J, leaving 15 bases between them. Germline V gene sequence: CDR1 SNHLY, CDR2 FYNNEI. The CDR3 has 13 residues. CDR3 coding DNA: TGTGCCAGCAGAAGTGGGGCAGGGATCATTCAGTACTTC. Residues: CASRSGAGIIQYF. Complete variable domain (other parts from reference TRBV2 and TRBJ2-4): EPEVTQTPSHQVTQMGQEVILRCVPISNHLYFYWYRQILGQKVEFLVSFYNNEISEKSEIFDDQFSVERPDGSNFTLKIRSTKLEDSAMYFCASRSGAGIIQYFGAGTRLSVL.

The chain recombines TRBV5-6 with TRBJ2-2, with 8 positions matching TRBD1. Germline loops: CDR1 SGHDT, CDR2 YYEEEE. V was clipped by 4 bases and J by 4 bases; unmatched bases: 3. This CDR3 contains 14 residues. DNA of the CDR3: TGTGCCAGCAGCCCGGACAGGGTCACCGGGGAGCTGTTTTTT. Translated: CASSPDRVTGELFF.

The chain joins TRBV12-3 or TRBV12-4 to TRBJ1-1; D uncertain. CDR3 length equals 13 residues. Trimming shortened V by 8 bases and J by 3 bases, and 13 bases separated the two germline ends. This chain's CDR3 is CASGIRLDTEAFF. The CDR3 DNA sequence: TGTGCCAGCGGTATCCGCTTAGACACTGAAGCTTTCTTT.

The chain links TRBV2 to TRBJ2-5, with TRBD1 identical over 7 bases. The ends lost 5 bases at V and 7 bases at J; junction bases unmatched: 10. Germline V CDR1 and CDR2: SNHLY, FYNNEI. This CDR3 is 14 amino acids long. CDR3 nucleotides: TGTGCCAGCAGTACCGGGACAGTACCGTGGACCCAGTACTTC. Translation gives CASSTGTVPWTQYF.

The J gene is TRBJ1-1, the V gene TRBV5-6, with unresolved D. CDR1 is SGHDT, CDR2 YYEEEE, per germline. The CDR3 loop spans 14 amino acids. V was trimmed by 2 bases and J by 1 base, leaving 9 bases between them. The CDR3 here is CASSFGVRNTEAFF. The CDR3, as DNA: TGTGCCAGCAGCTTCGGGGTCCGGAACACTGAAGCTTTCTTT.

The V gene is TRBV6-1, the J gene TRBJ1-1, with D tentatively TRBD1 (6 bases). Germline V gene lookup returns CDR1 MNHNS and CDR2 SASEGT. The CDR3 length is 15 residues. V was pared by 2 bases and J by 2 bases, with 12 bases between. The DNA for the CDR3 is TGTGCCAGCAGTGAAACAGGGCTGGCCAACACTGAAGCTTTCTTT. This encodes CASSETGLANTEAFF.

This chain joins TRBV4-3 and TRBJ1-5; 8 bases are a match to TRBD1. The CDR3 consists of 14 residues. The V gene's germline CDR1 is LGHNA and CDR2 YSLEER. V was clipped by 0 bases and J by 9 bases; unmatched bases: 4. CDR3 sequence reads: CASSQDRGRRPQHF. The CDR3 region has the DNA TGCGCCAGCAGCCAAGACAGGGGGCGGCGGCCCCAGCATTTT.